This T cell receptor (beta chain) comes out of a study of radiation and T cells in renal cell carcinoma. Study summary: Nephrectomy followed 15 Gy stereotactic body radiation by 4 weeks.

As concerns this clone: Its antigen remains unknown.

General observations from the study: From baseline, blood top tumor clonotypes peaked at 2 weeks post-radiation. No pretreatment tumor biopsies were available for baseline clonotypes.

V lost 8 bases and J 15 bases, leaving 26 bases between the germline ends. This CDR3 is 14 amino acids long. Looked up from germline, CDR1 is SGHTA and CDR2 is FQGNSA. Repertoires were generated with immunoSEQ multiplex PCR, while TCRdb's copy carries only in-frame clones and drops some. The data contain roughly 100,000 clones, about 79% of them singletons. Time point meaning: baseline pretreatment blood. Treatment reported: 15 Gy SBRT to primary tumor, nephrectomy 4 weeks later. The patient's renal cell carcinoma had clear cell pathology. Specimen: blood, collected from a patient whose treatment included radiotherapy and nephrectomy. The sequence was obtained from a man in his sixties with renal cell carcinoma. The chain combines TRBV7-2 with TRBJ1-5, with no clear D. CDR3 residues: CASSSPAKARRLHF. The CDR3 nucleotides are TGTGCCAGCTCTTCACCGGCAAAAGCCAGGAGGCTGCATTTT. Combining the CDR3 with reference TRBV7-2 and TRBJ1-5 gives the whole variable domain GAGVSQSPSNKVTEKGKDVELRCDPISGHTALYWYRQSLGQGLEFLIYFQGNSAPDKSGLPSDRFSAERTGGSVSTLTIQRTQQEDSAVYLCASSSPAKARRLHFGDGTRLSIL.